These T cell receptor beta chains were read from a single sample in a study of regulatory T cells in long-lasting Graves disease. TCRdb re-called the multiplex PCR reads with MiXCR, one entry per CDR3 protein. The sample contains approximately 400,000 distinct CDR3 sequences, roughly 15% of which appear only once. Here the sequenced sample was peripheral blood mononuclear cells (PBMCs), taken at new diagnosis, from a patient treated with antithyroid drugs. The receptors here all came from a female donor with Graves disease. CDR3s include the opening cysteine and the closing phenylalanine or tryptophan. The D gene is left open where the match is weak. Clone size is shown for a subset of rows, as once, few, many or a class of expanded clone.

D,J,size,V,DNA,CDR3
TRBD2,TRBJ2-1,many,TRBV7-3,TGTGCCAGCAGCTCGGGACTAGCGGGTGTCAATGAGCAGTTCTTC,CASSSGLAGVNEQFF
NA,TRBJ2-3,NA,TRBV20-1,TGCAGTGCTAGTAACGAACCGAGCACAGATACGCAGTATTTT,CSASNEPSTDTQYF
NA,TRBJ1-2,many,TRBV7-9,TGTGCCAGCAGCACCGAGGGCTACACCTTC,CASSTEGYTF
NA,TRBJ1-1,NA,TRBV18,TGTGCCAGCTCACCACTCATAGACAACACTGAAGCTTTCTTT,CASSPLIDNTEAFF
NA,TRBJ1-2,many,TRBV7-9,TGTGCCAGCAGCACGCCCCCCAGACAGGAAAACTATGGCTACACCTTC,CASSTPPRQENYGYTF
NA,TRBJ2-1,many,TRBV7-9,TGTGCCAGCAGCTTAGCGCGAGGTAGCGGATCCTACAATGAGCAGTTCTTC,CASSLARGSGSYNEQFF
TRBD1,TRBJ1-2,few,TRBV5-1,TGCGCCAGCAGCGGGGGACAGGGAAGCTATGGCTACACCTTC,CASSGGQGSYGYTF
NA,TRBJ1-6,NA,TRBV19,TGTGCCAGTAGTCGCCTAACAGGGTCCTATAATTCACCCCTCCACTTT,CASSRLTGSYNSPLHF
TRBD1,TRBJ2-1,many,TRBV12-3/TRBV12-4,TGTGCCAGCATCAAACAGGGGAGCCCCCCCTACAATGAGCAGTTCTTC,CASIKQGSPPYNEQFF
NA,TRBJ2-7,many,TRBV12-5,TGTGCTAGTGGTTTGGGGACTGACTCCTACGAGCAGTACTTC,CASGLGTDSYEQYF
NA,TRBJ2-2,few,TRBV6-4,TGTGCCAGCAGTGCCTACTCAGGGGCCGGGGAGCTGTTTTTT,CASSAYSGAGELFF
TRBD2,TRBJ2-3,many,TRBV5-1,TGCGCCAGTTCTAGCGGGGGCTTAATTGCCGATACGCAGTATTTT,CASSSGGLIADTQYF
TRBD1,TRBJ2-7,NA,TRBV5-6,TGTGCCAGCAGCGAACTCGGACAGGGTCGGGACGAGCAGTACTTC,CASSELGQGRDEQYF
NA,TRBJ2-2,many,TRBV7-9,TGTGCCGTTAGTCGTGGGGACGGACGGTACACCGGGGAGCTGTTTTTT,CAVSRGDGRYTGELFF
NA,TRBJ1-1,many,TRBV5-5,TGTGCCAGCAGCTCCGCCCGCGGGAACACTGAAGCTTTCTTT,CASSSARGNTEAFF
NA,TRBJ2-1,many,TRBV30,TGTGCCTTAAAGCGTTCTTACAGCTCCTACAATGAGCAGTTCTTC,CALKRSYSSYNEQFF
TRBD2,TRBJ2-2,many,TRBV2,TGTGCCAGCAGTCTTATAGCGGGAAACACCGGGGAGCTGTTTTTT,CASSLIAGNTGELFF
TRBD1,TRBJ2-2,many,TRBV5-1,TGCGCCAGCAGCTGGGACAGAGGGCTCCTCTCTAACACCGGGGAGCTGTTTTTT,CASSWDRGLLSNTGELFF
NA,TRBJ1-2,many,TRBV12-3/TRBV12-4,TGTGCCAGCAGTTCAATCTTATATGGCTACACCTTC,CASSSILYGYTF
NA,TRBJ2-3,NA,TRBV7-8,TGTGCCAGCCGGCCAATACAGGGCTTTGATACGCAGTATTTT,CASRPIQGFDTQYF
NA,TRBJ1-2,many,TRBV18,TGTGCCAGCAGCCCCGGGGCTAACTATGGCTACACCTTC,CASSPGANYGYTF
NA,TRBJ2-3,NA,TRBV10-2,TGCGCCAGCAGTGCGAAGGGCGACACAGATACGCAGTATTTT,CASSAKGDTDTQYF
NA,TRBJ1-1,many,TRBV12-3/TRBV12-4,TGTGCCAGCAGTTCGACCTACGGAGGCACTGAAGCTTTCTTT,CASSSTYGGTEAFF
NA,TRBJ1-1,many,TRBV12-3/TRBV12-4,TGTGCCAGCAGCAAGCCGGGACACCCGAACACTGAAGCTTTCTTT,CASSKPGHPNTEAFF
TRBD1,TRBJ2-7,few,TRBV5-1,TGCGCCAGCAGCAGTAAGACAGGGGGGAATTACGAGCAGTACTTC,CASSSKTGGNYEQYF
NA,TRBJ2-5,few,TRBV5-1,TGCGCCAGCAGCCCCGAGCCTGGCGGAGGGGAACAAGAGACCCAGTACTTC,CASSPEPGGGEQETQYF
NA,TRBJ1-2,many,TRBV3-1,TGTGCCAGCAGCCAAGAATCTGGACACTGGTTGGCTGGCTACACCTTC,CASSQESGHWLAGYTF
NA,TRBJ2-1,many,TRBV20-1,TGCAGTGCTAACTATCATACCGACAATGAGCAGTTCTTC,CSANYHTDNEQFF
NA,TRBJ2-2,many,TRBV12-3/TRBV12-4,TGTGCCAGCAGTTTAGACTGGGGGAACACCGGGGAGCTGTTTTTT,CASSLDWGNTGELFF
TRBD1,TRBJ2-7,NA,TRBV28,TGTGCCAGCAGTTCTCCAACAGGGGGTTCATACGAGCAGTACTTC,CASSSPTGGSYEQYF
NA,TRBJ1-5,once,TRBV12-3/TRBV12-4,TGTGCCAGCAGGTTCCGTGGGGAGGGCAATCAGCCCCAGCATTTT,CASRFRGEGNQPQHF
TRBD2,TRBJ2-1,NA,TRBV29-1,TGCAGCGTTGAAGATCTGGGGCTAGCGGGAGACTACAATGAGCAGTTCTTC,CSVEDLGLAGDYNEQFF